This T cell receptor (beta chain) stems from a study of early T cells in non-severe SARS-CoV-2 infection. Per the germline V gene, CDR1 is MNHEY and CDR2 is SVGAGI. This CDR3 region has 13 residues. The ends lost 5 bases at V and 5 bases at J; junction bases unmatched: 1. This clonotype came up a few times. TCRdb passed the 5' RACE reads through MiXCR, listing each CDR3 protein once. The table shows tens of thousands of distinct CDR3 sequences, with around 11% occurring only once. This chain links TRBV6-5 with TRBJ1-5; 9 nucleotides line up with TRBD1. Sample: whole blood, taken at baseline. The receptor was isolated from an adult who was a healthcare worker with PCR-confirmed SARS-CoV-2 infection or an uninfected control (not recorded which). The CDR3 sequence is CASSGQGHQPQHF. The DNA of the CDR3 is TGTGCCAGCAGTGGACAGGGGCATCAGCCCCAGCATTTT.